Listed below are T cell receptor beta chains from one sample, sequenced in a study of T cells in Graves' hyperthyroidism and ophthalmopathy. MiXCR, run by TCRdb on the multiplex PCR reads, gives a single entry per CDR3 protein. Of some 560,000 distinct CDR3 sequences in the sample, about 15% were seen once. The sample comprised blood. These receptors were taken from a woman aged 30 to 39 with Graves' hyperthyroidism. CDR3s include the opening cysteine and the closing phenylalanine or tryptophan. D genes are given only for firm matches. Size tells how often a clone was seen (once, few, many) or the class of an expanded clone, and some rows leave it out.

J,V,size,D,CDR3,DNA
TRBJ1-4,TRBV30,many,-,CAWSSARGNEKLFF,TGTGCCTGGAGTTCGGCCAGGGGAAACGAAAAACTGTTTTTT
TRBJ2-5,TRBV7-6,many,-,CASSSIDWQETQYF,TGTGCCAGCAGCTCGATCGACTGGCAGGAGACCCAGTACTTC
TRBJ2-1,TRBV7-9,many,-,CASSEGVNEQFF,TGTGCCAGCAGCGAAGGGGTCAATGAGCAGTTCTTC
TRBJ2-7,TRBV20-1,-,TRBD2,CSAKGGGGFGLAGAYEQYF,TGCAGTGCTAAGGGAGGGGGCGGCTTTGGACTAGCGGGAGCCTACGAGCAGTACTTC
TRBJ2-7,TRBV2,many,-,CASSESQGFFSEQYF,TGTGCCAGCAGTGAATCGCAGGGCTTTTTCTCCGAGCAGTACTTC
TRBJ1-1,TRBV19,many,-,CASTPGGTSEAFF,TGTGCCAGTACCCCTGGGGGGACGTCTGAAGCTTTCTTT
TRBJ1-5,TRBV27,many,-,CASSPLPDQPQHF,TGTGCCAGCAGTCCGCTTCCGGATCAGCCCCAGCATTTT
TRBJ1-6,TRBV20-1,-,TRBD1,CSARTGRTYNSPLHF,TGCAGTGCTCGGACAGGGCGAACCTATAATTCACCCCTCCACTTT
TRBJ2-7,TRBV3-1,few,-,CASSQDPPGSHYEQYF,TGTGCCAGCAGCCAAGATCCCCCCGGATCTCACTACGAGCAGTACTTC
TRBJ2-7,TRBV28,many,TRBD2,CASIPGGSSYEQYF,TGTGCCAGCATCCCCGGGGGGTCCTCCTACGAGCAGTACTTC
TRBJ2-6,TRBV5-1,many,-,CASSLEGLWANVLTF,TGCGCCAGCAGCTTGGAAGGACTCTGGGCCAACGTCCTGACTTTC
TRBJ2-7,TRBV27,many,-,CASSPYGGFYEQYF,TGTGCCAGCAGCCCATATGGGGGTTTCTACGAGCAGTACTTC
TRBJ1-5,TRBV15,few,-,CATSAGGDSNQPQHF,TGTGCCACCAGCGCCGGGGGGGATAGCAATCAGCCCCAGCATTTT
TRBJ2-3,TRBV5-5,many,TRBD1,CASRRDSFTDTQYF,TGTGCCAGCAGAAGGGACAGCTTCACAGATACGCAGTATTTT
TRBJ2-1,TRBV6-2/TRBV6-3,many,TRBD2,CASSPLANEQFF,TGTGCCAGCAGTCCACTAGCGAATGAGCAGTTCTTC
TRBJ2-1,TRBV19,few,-,CASRGLGWGDEQFF,TGTGCCAGTAGGGGGCTGGGATGGGGGGATGAGCAGTTCTTC
TRBJ2-1,TRBV20-1,many,-,CSAYYAMSYNEQFF,TGCAGTGCCTACTACGCGATGAGCTACAATGAGCAGTTCTTC
TRBJ2-7,TRBV9,few,-,CASNRGAQGEQYF,TGTGCCAGCAATCGGGGTGCTCAGGGGGAGCAGTACTTC
TRBJ1-1,TRBV7-3,few,-,CASSLAPPPCDTEAFF,TGTGCCAGCAGCTTAGCCCCCCCCCCGTGTGACACTGAAGCTTTCTTT
TRBJ2-7,TRBV20-1,many,-,CSASRVGYEQYF,TGCAGTGCTAGTCGGGTGGGCTACGAGCAGTACTTC
TRBJ2-7,TRBV6-1,few,-,CASSWDLVSYEQYF,TGTGCCAGCAGTTGGGACTTAGTCTCCTACGAGCAGTACTTC
TRBJ2-5,TRBV6-1,many,-,CASSPVVGETQYF,TGTGCCAGCAGTCCCGTGGTGGGGGAGACCCAGTACTTC
TRBJ2-7,TRBV6-1,many,TRBD1,CASRRQGYEQYF,TGTGCCAGCAGAAGACAGGGCTACGAGCAGTACTTC
TRBJ1-2,TRBV12-5,many,-,CASGPTPRGYTF,TGTGCTAGTGGGCCAACCCCTCGGGGCTACACCTTC
TRBJ2-3,TRBV7-3,-,TRBD1,CASSTWDRGISDTQYF,TGTGCCAGCAGCACGTGGGACAGGGGGATCTCTGATACGCAGTATTTT
TRBJ1-1,TRBV10-2,many,-,CASRFQRAGNTEAFF,TGCGCCAGCAGGTTTCAGAGGGCCGGTAACACTGAAGCTTTCTTT
TRBJ2-1,TRBV20-1,many,-,CSARAPPGEAPYLYNEQFF,TGCAGTGCTAGAGCCCCTCCGGGGGAGGCTCCCTATCTCTACAATGAGCAGTTCTTC
TRBJ2-7,TRBV9,many,TRBD1,CASSRTGIHEQYF,TGTGCCAGCAGCCGGACAGGGATCCACGAGCAGTACTTC
TRBJ2-1,TRBV20-1,few,TRBD2,CSARTTTSGRNEQFF,TGCAGTGCCAGAACGACGACTAGCGGGAGAAATGAGCAGTTCTTC
TRBJ2-7,TRBV7-2,many,TRBD2,CASSGTSGRSYEQYF,TGTGCCAGCAGCGGGACTAGCGGGAGATCTTACGAGCAGTACTTC
TRBJ2-2,TRBV7-3,many,-,CASSARLNTGELFF,TGTGCCAGCAGCGCCCGACTGAACACCGGGGAGCTGTTTTTT
TRBJ2-3,TRBV12-3/TRBV12-4,many,TRBD2,CASSPRRGTNTDTQYF,TGTGCCAGCAGCCCGCGGCGGGGGACTAACACAGATACGCAGTATTTT